A selection of T cell receptor beta chains follows, all from one sample in a study of T cell repertoires in ileal Crohn's disease. Repertoires were generated with immunoSEQ multiplex PCR, while TCRdb's copy carries only in-frame clones and drops some. The sample consists of about 60,000 clones, around nine tenths of them appearing once. The sequenced material came from ileal tissue. These receptors originate from an adult with Crohn's disease. Each CDR3 is given with its conserved first and last residue. The D gene is left open where the match is weak. Clone size, where shown, is once, few, many, or a class for clones that have expanded.

J gene: TRBJ2-3; V gene: TRBV7-9; D gene: -; clone size: -; CDR3 DNA: TGTGCCAGCAGCTCAGCTCGGGGAATTATTCGGGCGGATACGCAGTATTTT; CDR3 protein: CASSSARGIIRADTQYF
J gene: TRBJ1-1; V gene: TRBV2; D gene: -; clone size: -; CDR3 DNA: TGTGCCAGCACGGGTCTAGAAGCTTTCTTT; CDR3 protein: CASTGLEAFF
J gene: TRBJ2-1; V gene: TRBV5-1; D gene: -; clone size: -; CDR3 DNA: TGCGCCAGCATCGGAGCTAACTCCTACAATGAGCAGTTCTTC; CDR3 protein: CASIGANSYNEQFF
J gene: TRBJ1-3; V gene: TRBV4-1; D gene: -; clone size: -; CDR3 DNA: TGCGCCAGCAGCCTCGCCGGGAACAGCGAAAACGGAAACACCATATATTTT; CDR3 protein: CASSLAGNSENGNTIYF
J gene: TRBJ2-1; V gene: TRBV18; D gene: TRBD2; clone size: -; CDR3 DNA: TGTGCCAGCTCACCACTGAAAAGGACTAGCTTCGATGAGCAGTTCTTC; CDR3 protein: CASSPLKRTSFDEQFF
J gene: TRBJ2-5; V gene: TRBV1; D gene: -; clone size: -; CDR3 DNA: TGCACCAGCAGCCAAACCGGGCCGGTCCCGGGACTAGCGGGGGATAGCCAAGAGACCCAGTACTTC; CDR3 protein: CTSSQTGPVPGLAGDSQETQYF
J gene: TRBJ1-1; V gene: TRBV29-1; D gene: -; clone size: -; CDR3 DNA: TGCAGCATTCCGGACAGCAAAGGGCTCGCTGAAGCTTTCTTT; CDR3 protein: CSIPDSKGLAEAFF
J gene: TRBJ1-6; V gene: TRBV5-6; D gene: -; clone size: -; CDR3 DNA: TGTGCCAGCAGCTTGGTTCCAGGGAAGTCTTCACCCCTCCACTTT; CDR3 protein: CASSLVPGKSSPLHF
J gene: TRBJ2-3; V gene: TRBV9; D gene: TRBD1; clone size: -; CDR3 DNA: TGTGCCAGCAGCACCCGGACAGGGACCACAGATACGCAGTATTTT; CDR3 protein: CASSTRTGTTDTQYF
J gene: TRBJ2-1; V gene: TRBV6-5; D gene: -; clone size: -; CDR3 DNA: TGTGCCAGCAGTTATGGTACAAGGGGCCAATACAATGAGCAGTTCTTC; CDR3 protein: CASSYGTRGQYNEQFF
J gene: TRBJ2-2; V gene: TRBV18; D gene: -; clone size: -; CDR3 DNA: TGTGCCAGCTCACCGCAATTGGACAGCGCGGGCATAAGGGAGCTGTTTTTT; CDR3 protein: CASSPQLDSAGIRELFF
J gene: TRBJ2-7; V gene: TRBV19; D gene: -; clone size: -; CDR3 DNA: TGTGCCAGTAGTATAGGAACGGGATACGAGCAGTACTTC; CDR3 protein: CASSIGTGYEQYF
J gene: TRBJ2-5; V gene: TRBV7-6; D gene: -; clone size: once; CDR3 DNA: TGTGCCAGCAGCCACTCCGCTGAGACCCAGTACTTC; CDR3 protein: CASSHSAETQYF
J gene: TRBJ1-1; V gene: TRBV7-9; D gene: -; clone size: -; CDR3 DNA: TGTGCCAGCAGCCCCGAGGGAGGCGGTGTGAACACTGAAGCTTTCTTT; CDR3 protein: CASSPEGGGVNTEAFF
J gene: TRBJ2-5; V gene: TRBV5-1; D gene: -; clone size: few; CDR3 DNA: TGCGCCAGCAGACCCACAGGGGAGACCCAGTACTTC; CDR3 protein: CASRPTGETQYF
J gene: TRBJ2-6; V gene: TRBV5-6; D gene: TRBD1; clone size: -; CDR3 DNA: TGTGCCAGCAGCTTCTACAGGGGGACTGGGGCCAACGTCCTGACTTTC; CDR3 protein: CASSFYRGTGANVLTF
J gene: TRBJ1-1; V gene: TRBV7-9; D gene: -; clone size: -; CDR3 DNA: TGTGCCAGCATGAGGGCTAACACTGAAGCTTTCTTT; CDR3 protein: CASMRANTEAFF
J gene: TRBJ1-1; V gene: TRBV7-2; D gene: TRBD1; clone size: -; CDR3 DNA: TGTGCCAGCAGCTTAATTGCTAACAGGGGTGGGAACACTGAAGCTTTCTTT; CDR3 protein: CASSLIANRGGNTEAFF
J gene: TRBJ2-3; V gene: TRBV28; D gene: TRBD1; clone size: -; CDR3 DNA: TGTGCCAGCACCCTCCGGGACAGAAGCACAGATACGCAGTATTTT; CDR3 protein: CASTLRDRSTDTQYF
J gene: TRBJ1-1; V gene: TRBV10-3; D gene: -; clone size: -; CDR3 DNA: TGTGCCATCAACCGCGCACAGGGTCAGAACACTGAAGCTTTCTTT; CDR3 protein: CAINRAQGQNTEAFF
J gene: TRBJ1-2; V gene: TRBV4-3; D gene: -; clone size: -; CDR3 DNA: TGCGCCAGCAGCCAAGAGCCCTCCCAGGGCGGCTATGGCTACACCTTC; CDR3 protein: CASSQEPSQGGYGYTF
J gene: TRBJ1-5; V gene: TRBV19; D gene: TRBD1; clone size: -; CDR3 DNA: TGTGCCAGTAGTATCGGAGGCCAGGGGGTCCAGCCCCAGCATTTT; CDR3 protein: CASSIGGQGVQPQHF
J gene: TRBJ2-2; V gene: TRBV29-1; D gene: -; clone size: once; CDR3 DNA: TGCAGCGTTGTAAGGGGGGGCACCGGGGAGCTGTTTTTT; CDR3 protein: CSVVRGGTGELFF
J gene: TRBJ2-1; V gene: TRBV9; D gene: TRBD2; clone size: -; CDR3 DNA: TGTGCCAGCAGCGTAGGACTAGCGGCCTCCTACAATGAGCAGTTCTTC; CDR3 protein: CASSVGLAASYNEQFF
J gene: TRBJ2-1; V gene: TRBV14; D gene: TRBD2; clone size: -; CDR3 DNA: TGTGCCAGCAGCCATGGAGGACTAGCGGGGTACAATGAGCAGTTCTTC; CDR3 protein: CASSHGGLAGYNEQFF
J gene: TRBJ2-7; V gene: TRBV21-1; D gene: -; clone size: -; CDR3 DNA: TGTGCCAGCAAGGAGGGGCACGAGCAGTACTTC; CDR3 protein: CASKEGHEQYF
J gene: TRBJ2-5; V gene: TRBV11-3; D gene: TRBD2; clone size: -; CDR3 DNA: TGTGCCAGCAGCTTAGGGACTAGCGGGGAACAAGAGACCCAGTACTTC; CDR3 protein: CASSLGTSGEQETQYF
J gene: TRBJ1-3; V gene: TRBV15; D gene: TRBD1; clone size: -; CDR3 DNA: TGTGCCACCAGCAGAGAACAGGGGCCTGGAAACACCATATATTTT; CDR3 protein: CATSREQGPGNTIYF
J gene: TRBJ2-7; V gene: TRBV5-1; D gene: TRBD1; clone size: -; CDR3 DNA: TGCGCCAGCAGCTTGGGCGGACAGGGGATGCAGTACTTC; CDR3 protein: CASSLGGQGMQYF
J gene: TRBJ2-7; V gene: TRBV25-1; D gene: -; clone size: -; CDR3 DNA: TGTGCCAGCAGTGGGCCCGGGGGCGAGCAGTACTTC; CDR3 protein: CASSGPGGEQYF
J gene: TRBJ1-4; V gene: TRBV5-5; D gene: -; clone size: -; CDR3 DNA: TGTGCCAGCAGCTTGGGGACAGCCGCTAATGAAAAACTGTTTTTT; CDR3 protein: CASSLGTAANEKLFF
J gene: TRBJ2-5; V gene: TRBV5-4; D gene: TRBD1; clone size: -; CDR3 DNA: TGTGCCAGCAGCTTCGGAGACAGGGGCCACCAAGAGACCCAGTACTTC; CDR3 protein: CASSFGDRGHQETQYF
J gene: TRBJ1-5; V gene: TRBV15; D gene: -; clone size: -; CDR3 DNA: TGTGCCACCAGCAGAGTTCAGGGCAATCAGCCCCAGCATTTT; CDR3 protein: CATSRVQGNQPQHF
J gene: TRBJ1-2; V gene: TRBV4-2; D gene: -; clone size: once; CDR3 DNA: TGTGCCAGCAGCCAAGATGGAGGGGCGCTGAACTATGGCTACACCTTC; CDR3 protein: CASSQDGGALNYGYTF
J gene: TRBJ1-1; V gene: TRBV5-1; D gene: -; clone size: -; CDR3 DNA: TGCGCCAGCAGCCCACGGGGGAACACTGAAGCTTTCTTT; CDR3 protein: CASSPRGNTEAFF
J gene: TRBJ2-5; V gene: TRBV7-2; D gene: -; clone size: -; CDR3 DNA: TGTGCCAGCAGCCCGGCTGCGGGCGGGACCCAGTACTTC; CDR3 protein: CASSPAAGGTQYF
J gene: TRBJ1-2; V gene: TRBV5-4; D gene: -; clone size: -; CDR3 DNA: TGTGCCAGCAGCTTACGAGACAGGCCCTATGGCTACACCTTC; CDR3 protein: CASSLRDRPYGYTF
J gene: TRBJ2-2; V gene: TRBV7-2; D gene: -; clone size: -; CDR3 DNA: TGTGCCAGCAGCTTACCCAATCCCACCGGGGAGCTGTTTTTT; CDR3 protein: CASSLPNPTGELFF
J gene: TRBJ1-1; V gene: TRBV5-6; D gene: TRBD1; clone size: -; CDR3 DNA: TGTGCCAGCAGCTTCCTTGGACAGGAAGTAGCTTTCTTT; CDR3 protein: CASSFLGQEVAFF
J gene: TRBJ2-3; V gene: TRBV14; D gene: TRBD1; clone size: -; CDR3 DNA: TGTGCCAGCAGCCAATGGACAGGGGGCGCGGGCACAGATACGCAGTATTTT; CDR3 protein: CASSQWTGGAGTDTQYF
J gene: TRBJ1-4; V gene: TRBV7-9; D gene: -; clone size: -; CDR3 DNA: TGTGCCAGCAGTAGAAATGAAAAACTGTTTTTT; CDR3 protein: CASSRNEKLFF
J gene: TRBJ2-5; V gene: TRBV10-1; D gene: -; clone size: -; CDR3 DNA: TGCGCCAGCAGTGGAGGGCGGAAAGAGACCCAGTACTTC; CDR3 protein: CASSGGRKETQYF
J gene: TRBJ2-7; V gene: TRBV5-1; D gene: TRBD1; clone size: -; CDR3 DNA: TGCGCCAGCAGCTTGGGAGGTTCTCAGGGGGCGGACGAGCAGTACTTC; CDR3 protein: CASSLGGSQGADEQYF
J gene: TRBJ2-6; V gene: TRBV5-1; D gene: -; clone size: once; CDR3 DNA: TGCGCCAGCAGCTCAGATCCCCTGAACGTCCTGACTTTC; CDR3 protein: CASSSDPLNVLTF
J gene: TRBJ2-7; V gene: TRBV11-2; D gene: TRBD1; clone size: once; CDR3 DNA: TGTGCCAGCAGCCCGACAGGGGGTAGCTACGAGCAGTACTTC; CDR3 protein: CASSPTGGSYEQYF
J gene: TRBJ1-2; V gene: TRBV28; D gene: -; clone size: -; CDR3 DNA: TGTGCCAGCCAGACAGGAAATAACTATGGCTACACCTTC; CDR3 protein: CASQTGNNYGYTF
J gene: TRBJ2-6; V gene: TRBV6-9; D gene: -; clone size: -; CDR3 DNA: TGTGCCAGCAGCCGGCGGGGGCCCTCTGGGGCCAACGTCCTGACTTTC; CDR3 protein: CASSRRGPSGANVLTF
J gene: TRBJ1-1; V gene: TRBV6-5; D gene: TRBD1; clone size: -; CDR3 DNA: TGTGCCAGCAGTTACGGACAGGGGAACACTGAAGCTTTCTTT; CDR3 protein: CASSYGQGNTEAFF
J gene: TRBJ2-1; V gene: TRBV5-4; D gene: -; clone size: -; CDR3 DNA: TGTGCCAGCAGCCGACGAGCGGCTACCTACAATGAGCAGTTCTTC; CDR3 protein: CASSRRAATYNEQFF
J gene: TRBJ2-6; V gene: TRBV5-4; D gene: -; clone size: -; CDR3 DNA: TGTGCCAGCAGCTTGGGGAGTAACTCTGGGGCCAACGTCCTGACTTTC; CDR3 protein: CASSLGSNSGANVLTF
J gene: TRBJ1-4; V gene: TRBV2; D gene: -; clone size: -; CDR3 DNA: TGTGCCAGCAGTGCACAGGGCCCAAAACTGTTTTTT; CDR3 protein: CASSAQGPKLFF
J gene: TRBJ2-3; V gene: TRBV18; D gene: TRBD2; clone size: -; CDR3 DNA: TGTGCCAGCTCAACGGGACTAGCGGATACGCAGTATTTT; CDR3 protein: CASSTGLADTQYF
J gene: TRBJ2-1; V gene: TRBV30; D gene: TRBD2; clone size: -; CDR3 DNA: TGTGCCTGGAGTGGTGGATCGCGGGAGAAAACGGGGGATGAGCAGTTCTTC; CDR3 protein: CAWSGGSREKTGDEQFF